This TCR beta chain was observed in a study of CD8 T cells in Susac syndrome. Study results and limitations: That the number of individuals in its TCR sequencing and HLA analysis was relatively small was acknowledged by the study.

Turning to this clonotype: The antigen is not known.

CDR1 is DFQATT, CDR2 SNEGSKA, per germline (reference sequence). This CDR3 contains 14 residues. V lost 5 bases and J lost 3, with 17 bases in between. The T cells that were sequenced for TCR beta were CD8+ and CD4+ cells from blood. The multiple sclerosis control group consisted of treatment-naive patients whose relapsing-remitting disease, which was either stable or active, fulfilled revised McDonald criteria. The CD8+ and CD4+ T cells were negatively isolated, with the TEMRA cells enriched by FACS. It was with random hexamers that about 0.45 to 1 ug RNA was reverse transcribed. TCRdb reprocessed the immunoSEQ multiplex PCR reads with MiXCR, giving one entry per CDR3 protein. This table has around 270,000 distinct CDR3 sequences, approximately 90% appearing once.

The chain carries TRBV20-1 and TRBJ2-7; D remains ambiguous. Sample: CD8+ T cells from PBMCs. This clonotype was sampled from a human donor with multiple sclerosis. DNA for the CDR3: TGCAGTGCTCGATCACGACACCTTGTCTACGAGCAGTACTTC. It yields the protein CSARSRHLVYEQYF.